This is a list of T cell receptor beta chains from one sample in a study of shared clonotypes between healthy human individuals. Profiled with immunoSEQ multiplex PCR; TCRdb holds only in-frame clones, not every one. The table includes roughly 2,500,000 clones, 93% detected once. Sequencing was carried out using naive CD4+ T cells from PBMCs. These receptors all stem from a man in his late teens or twenties in good health. Some clones in this sample may be carry-over from other donors' samples. Both conserved end residues are part of each CDR3. A D gene is named only where the DNA matches it firmly. Size values are once, few and many counts, or a class for expanded clones, and some rows have none.

.	.	TRBJ1-4	TRBV6-6	TGTGCCAGCAGCCTACAGGGTGTCGGTAATGAAAAACTGTTTTTT	CASSLQGVGNEKLFF
.	.	TRBJ2-2	TRBV25-1	TGTGCCAGCAGTGAATATAATATGGAGCTGTTTTTT	CASSEYNMELFF
TRBD1	.	TRBJ1-1	TRBV10-3	TGTGCCATCAGTGGGACAGGGAACACTGAAGCTTTCTTT	CAISGTGNTEAFF
.	.	TRBJ1-2	TRBV9	TGTGCCAGCAGCGCAGACGCATTTTATGGCTACACCTTC	CASSADAFYGYTF
.	.	TRBJ2-7	TRBV7-8	TGTGCCAGCAGCTTACCCTCGGTAGGGAGAGAACTACAAGAGCAGTACTTC	CASSLPSVGRELQEQYF
.	.	TRBJ1-1	TRBV19	TGTGCCAGTAGTATAGTTCAGGGCAGGAACACTGAAGCTTTCTTT	CASSIVQGRNTEAFF
.	once	TRBJ1-3	TRBV4-1	TGCGCCAGCAGCCAAGATTGGGGCCCGGCGGGAAACACCATATATTTT	CASSQDWGPAGNTIYF
.	once	TRBJ2-7	TRBV18	TGTGCCAGCTCAGGCACTCTGAGCTCCTACGAGCAGTACTTC	CASSGTLSSYEQYF
.	.	TRBJ2-2	TRBV6-1	TGTGCCAGCAGGACGGGACTCCCGTCCACCGGGGAGCTGTTTTTT	CASRTGLPSTGELFF
.	.	TRBJ2-5	TRBV5-1	TGCGCCAGCAACACAAACCGTGACAGCCCCCAGTACTTC	CASNTNRDSPQYF
.	.	TRBJ2-3	TRBV5-6	TGTGCCAGCAGCGCCTTCTTAAGCCAAGATACGCAGTATTTT	CASSAFLSQDTQYF
.	.	TRBJ2-7	TRBV5-6	TGTGCCAGCAGCTTAGCCTGGGGGGGCGGCTACGAGCAGTACTTC	CASSLAWGGGYEQYF
.	.	TRBJ1-1	TRBV28	TGTGCCACACTCCGATTATCGACAGACAACACTGAAGCTTTCTTT	CATLRLSTDNTEAFF
TRBD2	.	TRBJ2-5	TRBV5-1	TGCGCCAGCAGCCCTCAGCGGGATTTTGAGACCCAGTACTTC	CASSPQRDFETQYF
.	once	TRBJ2-5	TRBV5-4	TGTGCCAGCAGCTTGGAGGGCGGAGGGGCATACGGGACCCAGTACTTC	CASSLEGGGAYGTQYF
.	.	TRBJ2-2	TRBV5-1	TGCGCCAGCAGCCCGACAGGCAACACCGGGGAGCTGTTTTTT	CASSPTGNTGELFF
.	.	TRBJ1-1	TRBV28	TGTGCCAGCAGTTTGGTTTCCGGGAGGTGGGTGAACACTGAAGCTTTCTTT	CASSLVSGRWVNTEAFF
.	.	TRBJ2-2	TRBV2	TGTGCCAGCAGTGTTAGTGGGGAGCTGTTTTTT	CASSVSGELFF
.	once	TRBJ1-5	TRBV11-2	TGTGCCAGCAGATCTTTCACAGGTAGCAATCAGCCCCAGCATTTT	CASRSFTGSNQPQHF
TRBD2	.	TRBJ2-5	TRBV9	TGTGCCAGCAGCGTAGGGGGACTAGCGGGAGCGGGAGAGACCCAGTACTTC	CASSVGGLAGAGETQYF
TRBD2	.	TRBJ2-2	TRBV9	TGTGCCAGCAGCGTAGCTCGACTAGCGGGGGTGAACACCGGGGAGCTGTTTTTT	CASSVARLAGVNTGELFF
TRBD2	.	TRBJ2-3	TRBV5-1	TGCGCCAGCAGCCTGGGACTAGCGGAGCTCACAGATACGCAGTATTTT	CASSLGLAELTDTQYF
TRBD2	.	TRBJ2-7	TRBV14	TGTGCCAGCAGCTATAGCGGGATGTCCTACGAGCAGTACTTC	CASSYSGMSYEQYF
.	.	TRBJ2-6	TRBV27	TGTGCCAGCACCCTATGGGGTTCTGGGGCCAACGTCCTGACTTTC	CASTLWGSGANVLTF
TRBD2	.	TRBJ2-5	TRBV5-4	TGTGCCAGCAGCTCCGGACTAGCGGGAGGACAAGAGACCCAGTACTTC	CASSSGLAGGQETQYF
TRBD1	.	TRBJ1-6	TRBV7-9	TGTGCCAGCAGCTTAGGGAGACAGGGTTCACCCCTCCACTTT	CASSLGRQGSPLHF
.	.	TRBJ2-5	TRBV4-2	TGTGCCAGCAGCCAAGATTTGACCAGAGAAGAGACCCAGTACTTC	CASSQDLTREETQYF
TRBD1	.	TRBJ1-4	TRBV7-9	TGTGCCAGCAGCCCGGGACAGGGCCAGAATGAAAAACTGTTTTTT	CASSPGQGQNEKLFF
TRBD1	.	TRBJ2-1	TRBV19	TGTGCCAGTAGTATTGGGACAGGGGTTTGGTATGAGCAGTTCTTC	CASSIGTGVWYEQFF
.	.	TRBJ1-2	TRBV15	TGTGCCACCAGCTATCGGGGACATCCATTCGATGGCTACACCTTC	CATSYRGHPFDGYTF
.	.	TRBJ1-5	TRBV6-1	TGTGCCAGCAGTGAACTGCCCAGGCAATTGGTATATAGCAATCAGCCCCAGCATTTT	CASSELPRQLVYSNQPQHF
TRBD1	.	TRBJ2-1	TRBV11-3	TGTGCCAGCAGCGCCCGGGACAGGGGTGGCAATGAGCAGTTCTTC	CASSARDRGGNEQFF
TRBD2	.	TRBJ2-2	TRBV29-1	TGCAGCGCTGGAGGACTAGACAACACCGGGGAGCTGTTTTTT	CSAGGLDNTGELFF
.	.	TRBJ1-2	TRBV5-1	TGCGCCAGCAGCTCATTCGACAGGATAGACTACACCTTC	CASSSFDRIDYTF
.	.	TRBJ2-7	TRBV18	TGTGCCAGCTCACCTACGACCCTGTACGAGCAGTACTTC	CASSPTTLYEQYF
.	.	TRBJ2-1	TRBV27	TGTGCCAGCAGAGTCTCGGGACTCACCTACAATGAGCAGTTCTTC	CASRVSGLTYNEQFF
.	.	TRBJ1-1	TRBV6-8	TGTGCCAGCAGTTACTCGAGGGGGGGCGGGAACACTGAAGCTTTCTTT	CASSYSRGGGNTEAFF
TRBD1	.	TRBJ2-5	TRBV7-8	TGTGCCAGCAGCGTCGGGACAGGCGGACAAGAGACCCAGTACTTC	CASSVGTGGQETQYF
TRBD1	.	TRBJ2-7	TRBV27	TGTGCCAGCAGTTCTTTAGGGGGCGACTCCTACGAGCAGTACTTC	CASSSLGGDSYEQYF
TRBD1	.	TRBJ1-5	TRBV28	TGTGCCAGCCGACAGGGATATAGCAATCAGCCCCAGCATTTT	CASRQGYSNQPQHF
.	.	TRBJ1-2	TRBV11-2	TGTGCCAGCAGCCTAACTAGGGTGGGATATGGCTGCACCTTC	CASSLTRVGYGCTF